This T cell receptor (beta chain) was captured by sequencing in a study of tumor and adjacent non-tumor tissue in lung cancer. TCRbeta libraries were built with three rounds of nested PCR, modified from ARM-PCR. TCRdb re-analysed the multiplex PCR reads in MiXCR, keeping a single row per CDR3 protein. The repertoire holds 100,000 to 120,000 distinct CDR3 sequences, with over 70% as singletons. This sample's RNA came from whole unsorted tissue. Newly diagnosed lung cancer patients had thoracic surgery in China, August–late 2014, without prior chemotherapy. CDR3 length: 16 amino acids. The germline gives CDR1 MNHNS, CDR2 SASEGT. There are a few counts of this clonotype. One end of the junction fails to match germline, which may point to a read error.

J is TRBJ1-4 and V is TRBV6-1, with 7 nucleotides matching TRBD1. This sequence originates from a man between 65 and 79 years old with non-small cell lung cancer. The sample was lung tumor tissue. In nucleotides, the CDR3 is TGTGCCAGCAGTGAAGTGGGTTTAGGGACAGATCAAAAGCTGTTTTTT. Residues: CASSEVGLGTDQKLFF.